The present T cell receptor beta chain was sequenced within a study of shared clonotypes between healthy human individuals. Naive CD8 isolation took CD45RO-negative cells positively selected for CCR7 and excluded terminally differentiated effector memory CD45RA+ cells. The J segment lost 6 bases and the V segment lost 7 bases, leaving 7 bases of the junction unmatched. The CDR3 sequence is 15 residues long. The germline gives CDR1 MNHEY, CDR2 SVGAGI. The genomic DNA of each subset was split evenly across several immunoSEQ plates. Clones were read by immunoSEQ multiplex PCR, and TCRdb kept only the in-frame ones, dropping some. Of millions of clones in the sample, about 95% are singletons; the top ten hold 0.85% to 1.2%.

This TCR was recovered from a man younger than 35 in good health. The chain has TRBV6-5 and TRBJ1-5, with TRBD1 identical over 12 bases. Input material: naive CD8+ T cells sorted from blood. The CDR3 nucleotides are TGTGCCAGCAAGCCGGGACAGGGGGCATCTCAGCCCCAGCATTTT. It yields the protein CASKPGQGASQPQHF.